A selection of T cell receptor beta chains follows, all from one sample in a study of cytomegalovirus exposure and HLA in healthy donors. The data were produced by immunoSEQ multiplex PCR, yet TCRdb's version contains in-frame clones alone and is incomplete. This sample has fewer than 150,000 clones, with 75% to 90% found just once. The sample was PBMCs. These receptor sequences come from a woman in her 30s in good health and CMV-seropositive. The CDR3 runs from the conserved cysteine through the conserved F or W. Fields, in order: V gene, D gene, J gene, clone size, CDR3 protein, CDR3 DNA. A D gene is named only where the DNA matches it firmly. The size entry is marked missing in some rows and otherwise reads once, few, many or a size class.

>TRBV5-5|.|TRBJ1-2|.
CASSIGATKGYGYTF
TGTGCCAGCAGCATAGGGGCCACGAAAGGATATGGCTACACCTTC
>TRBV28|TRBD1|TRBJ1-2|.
CASSLRGPYGYTF
TGTGCCAGCAGTTTAAGGGGGCCCTATGGCTACACCTTC
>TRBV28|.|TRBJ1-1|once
CASSPFEENTEAFF
TGTGCCAGCAGTCCCTTTGAGGAAAACACTGAAGCTTTCTTT
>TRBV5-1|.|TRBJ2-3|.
CASSLEVSGPEDTQYF
TGCGCCAGCAGCTTGGAAGTAAGCGGACCCGAAGATACGCAGTATTTT
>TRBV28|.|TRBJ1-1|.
CATSRWGSEAFF
TGTGCCACCTCAAGGTGGGGCTCTGAAGCTTTCTTT
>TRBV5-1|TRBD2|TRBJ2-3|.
CASSTIGLAGGNTQYF
TGCGCCAGCAGCACCATCGGACTAGCGGGGGGTAATACGCAGTATTTT
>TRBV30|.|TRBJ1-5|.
CAWSEDTKVNQPQHF
TGTGCCTGGAGTGAGGACACGAAGGTGAATCAGCCCCAGCATTTT
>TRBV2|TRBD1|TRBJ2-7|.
CASSHVAGTGQNEQYF
TGTGCCAGCAGCCACGTGGCTGGGACAGGCCAAAACGAGCAGTACTTC
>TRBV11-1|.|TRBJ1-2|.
CASSPRTANYGYTF
TGTGCCAGCAGCCCTCGGACTGCTAACTATGGCTACACCTTC
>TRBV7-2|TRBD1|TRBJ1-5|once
CASSPGTGMGQPQHF
TGTGCCAGCAGCCCCGGGACAGGGATGGGTCAGCCCCAGCATTTT
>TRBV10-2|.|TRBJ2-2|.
CASSVGPSGWNTGELFF
TGCGCCAGCAGTGTAGGCCCCAGCGGGTGGAACACCGGGGAGCTGTTTTTT
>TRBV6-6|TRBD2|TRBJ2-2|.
CASTRGGARSGELFF
TGTGCCAGCACCCGGGGGGGTGCTAGATCCGGGGAGCTGTTTTTT
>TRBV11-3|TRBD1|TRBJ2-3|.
CASRVPGQGMSDTQYF
TGTGCCAGCAGGGTGCCGGGACAGGGGATGTCAGATACGCAGTATTTT
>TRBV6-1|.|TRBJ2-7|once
CASSEAPSPYEQYF
TGTGCCAGCAGTGAAGCCCCGTCCCCCTACGAGCAGTACTTC
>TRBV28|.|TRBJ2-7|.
CASSLASYEQYF
TGTGCCAGCAGTTTAGCGAGTTACGAGCAGTACTTC
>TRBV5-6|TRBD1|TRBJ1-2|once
CASSSRGAGYYGYTF
TGTGCCAGCAGCTCCAGGGGGGCAGGGTACTATGGCTACACCTTC
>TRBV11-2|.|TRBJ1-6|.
CASSLFGSPLHF
TGTGCCAGCAGCCTTTTCGGGTCACCCCTCCACTTT
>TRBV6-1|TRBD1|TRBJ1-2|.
CASSDLNWTGSASWGYTF
TGTGCCAGCAGTGACTTAAACTGGACAGGGTCAGCTTCATGGGGCTACACCTTC
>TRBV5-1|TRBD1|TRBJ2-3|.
CASSLRTGQGTDTQYF
TGCGCCAGCAGCCTGCGCACGGGACAGGGTACAGATACGCAGTATTTT
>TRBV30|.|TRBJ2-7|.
CAWSVPGFWWQYF
TGTGCCTGGAGTGTACCGGGGTTTTGGTGGCAGTACTTC
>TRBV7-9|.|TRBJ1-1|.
CASSLVAVNTEAFF
TGTGCCAGCAGCTTAGTGGCCGTAAACACTGAAGCTTTCTTT
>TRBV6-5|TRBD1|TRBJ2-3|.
CASLDRVGTDTQYF
TGTGCCAGCCTTGACAGGGTGGGCACAGATACGCAGTATTTT
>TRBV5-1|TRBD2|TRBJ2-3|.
CASSSRLAGVSDTQYF
TGCGCCAGCAGCTCACGACTAGCGGGAGTCTCAGATACGCAGTATTTT
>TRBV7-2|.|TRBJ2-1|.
CASSLQQASEQFF
TGTGCCAGCAGCTTACAGCAAGCGAGTGAGCAGTTCTTC
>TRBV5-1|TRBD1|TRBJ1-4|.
CASSLVQGAQGQEKLFF
TGCGCCAGCAGCTTGGTTCAGGGGGCGCAGGGACAGGAAAAACTGTTTTTT
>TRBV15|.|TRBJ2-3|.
CATSTATPRDIDTQYF
TGTGCCACCAGCACCGCCACCCCCCGGGACATCGATACGCAGTATTTT